This is a list of T cell receptor beta chains from one sample in a study of shared clonotypes between healthy human individuals. Some clones are missing from TCRdb's copy, which holds only in-frame ones; the method was immunoSEQ multiplex PCR. Altogether 2.3 million or so clones are present, approximately 95% being singletons, with the ten largest covering 0.39%. The sample consisted of naive CD4+ T cells from PBMCs. Source of these receptors: a young man in good health. Some clones in this sample may be carry-over from other donors' samples. CDR3s include the opening cysteine and the closing phenylalanine or tryptophan. A D gene is named only where the DNA matches it firmly. Clone size appears in some rows only: once, few, many, or a class for an expanded clone.

CDR3nt: TGTGCCAGCAGCTTAGATTTGACTAGCGGAGCCTACGAGCAGTACTTC
CDR3aa: CASSLDLTSGAYEQYF
v_gene: TRBV11-2
d_gene: TRBD2
abundance: NA
j_gene: TRBJ2-7

CDR3nt: TGTGCCAGCAGTTTATTGACTAGCGGGAACTCCTACAATGAGCAGTTCTTC
CDR3aa: CASSLLTSGNSYNEQFF
v_gene: TRBV27
d_gene: TRBD2
abundance: NA
j_gene: TRBJ2-1

CDR3nt: TGTGCCAGCAGCGTAGATAGCAGGCCGAATGAAAAACTGTTTTTT
CDR3aa: CASSVDSRPNEKLFF
v_gene: TRBV9
d_gene: NA
abundance: NA
j_gene: TRBJ1-4

CDR3nt: TGCGCCAGCAGCTTGGTTGCTAGCGGAGCCTACGAGCAGTACTTC
CDR3aa: CASSLVASGAYEQYF
v_gene: TRBV5-1
d_gene: TRBD2
abundance: NA
j_gene: TRBJ2-7

CDR3nt: TGCGCCAGCAGCCCCCCGGGGGCTGGGACTAATGAAAAACTGTTTTTT
CDR3aa: CASSPPGAGTNEKLFF
v_gene: TRBV5-1
d_gene: NA
abundance: NA
j_gene: TRBJ1-4

CDR3nt: TGCGCCAGCAGCTTAACCGTCGGGGGACCCTACGAGCAGTACTTC
CDR3aa: CASSLTVGGPYEQYF
v_gene: TRBV5-1
d_gene: NA
abundance: NA
j_gene: TRBJ2-7

CDR3nt: TGCGCCAGCAGCTTGGAGCGACTAGCCCAAGAGGCCCAGTACTTC
CDR3aa: CASSLERLAQEAQYF
v_gene: TRBV5-1
d_gene: TRBD2
abundance: NA
j_gene: TRBJ2-5

CDR3nt: TGTGCCAGCAGGCGGGACGGCGAAGAGACCCAGTACTTC
CDR3aa: CASRRDGEETQYF
v_gene: TRBV5-4
d_gene: NA
abundance: NA
j_gene: TRBJ2-5

CDR3nt: TGTGCCACCAACCGGGACAGGAACACCGGGGAGCTGTTTTTT
CDR3aa: CATNRDRNTGELFF
v_gene: TRBV2
d_gene: TRBD1
abundance: NA
j_gene: TRBJ2-2

CDR3nt: TGTGCCAGCACCCGCCGTGGGACAGGGGTCACCGGGGAGCTGTTTTTT
CDR3aa: CASTRRGTGVTGELFF
v_gene: TRBV27
d_gene: TRBD1
abundance: NA
j_gene: TRBJ2-2

CDR3nt: TGTGCCAGCAGCTCCTACGACCTTGAGGAGCGGACAACAAGCGAGCAGTACTTC
CDR3aa: CASSSYDLEERTTSEQYF
v_gene: TRBV7-9
d_gene: NA
abundance: NA
j_gene: TRBJ2-7

CDR3nt: TGTGCCAGCAGCTTCTCCACAGGAGATACGCAGTATTTT
CDR3aa: CASSFSTGDTQYF
v_gene: TRBV11-1
d_gene: NA
abundance: NA
j_gene: TRBJ2-3

CDR3nt: TGTGCCAGCAGCCCTAGCAGGGGTAACTATGGCTACACCTTC
CDR3aa: CASSPSRGNYGYTF
v_gene: TRBV7-8
d_gene: NA
abundance: NA
j_gene: TRBJ1-2

CDR3nt: TGCGCCAGCAGCTGGCAGGGTTACGGGGAGCTGTTTTTT
CDR3aa: CASSWQGYGELFF
v_gene: TRBV5-1
d_gene: NA
abundance: NA
j_gene: TRBJ2-2

CDR3nt: TGTGCCTCCCACTCGCCCAGCGTCCGAAACACCATATATTTT
CDR3aa: CASHSPSVRNTIYF
v_gene: TRBV28
d_gene: NA
abundance: NA
j_gene: TRBJ1-3

CDR3nt: TGTGCCAGCAGCCGACAGGGATCTAACTATGGCTACACCTTC
CDR3aa: CASSRQGSNYGYTF
v_gene: TRBV27
d_gene: TRBD1
abundance: NA
j_gene: TRBJ1-2

CDR3nt: TGTGCTAGTGCCGACGGTCTTTCCGACAATGAGCAGTTCTTC
CDR3aa: CASADGLSDNEQFF
v_gene: TRBV12-5
d_gene: NA
abundance: NA
j_gene: TRBJ2-1

CDR3nt: TGTGCCAGCAGTTTATATCAGGGTCAAGCTGGCTACACCTTC
CDR3aa: CASSLYQGQAGYTF
v_gene: TRBV27
d_gene: NA
abundance: NA
j_gene: TRBJ1-2

CDR3nt: TGTGCCAGCAGTCCCACAGGGGCAACTAATGAAAAACTGTTTTTT
CDR3aa: CASSPTGATNEKLFF
v_gene: TRBV6-5
d_gene: TRBD1
abundance: NA
j_gene: TRBJ1-4

CDR3nt: TGTGCCAGCAGTGAACGACAGGGGTCGGGCTATGGCTACACCTTC
CDR3aa: CASSERQGSGYGYTF
v_gene: TRBV25-1
d_gene: TRBD1
abundance: NA
j_gene: TRBJ1-2

CDR3nt: TGTGCCAGCAGTCCCGCCGGGACATCAAGCTACGAGCAGTACTTC
CDR3aa: CASSPAGTSSYEQYF
v_gene: TRBV28
d_gene: NA
abundance: NA
j_gene: TRBJ2-7

CDR3nt: TGTGCCTGGAGTTACCGACCATCAACTAATGAAAAACTGTTTTTT
CDR3aa: CAWSYRPSTNEKLFF
v_gene: TRBV30
d_gene: NA
abundance: NA
j_gene: TRBJ1-4

CDR3nt: TGCAGCGTTGGAGTAGGACAGAGCTCCTACGAGCAGTACTTC
CDR3aa: CSVGVGQSSYEQYF
v_gene: TRBV29-1
d_gene: NA
abundance: NA
j_gene: TRBJ2-7

CDR3nt: TGTGCCAGCAGCCGGAACACTGAAGCTTTCTTT
CDR3aa: CASSRNTEAFF
v_gene: TRBV5-6
d_gene: NA
abundance: once
j_gene: TRBJ1-1

CDR3nt: TGTGCCAGCAGCTTAAGGGCTGGGGCCACTGAAGCTTTCTTT
CDR3aa: CASSLRAGATEAFF
v_gene: TRBV7-3
d_gene: NA
abundance: NA
j_gene: TRBJ1-1

CDR3nt: TGTGCCAGCAGCTTAGGGGCAGGGCATAGCAATCAGCCCCAGCATTTT
CDR3aa: CASSLGAGHSNQPQHF
v_gene: TRBV7-6
d_gene: NA
abundance: NA
j_gene: TRBJ1-5

CDR3nt: TGTGCCAGCAGCGTATTGGGGAGACTCACAGATACGCAGTATTTT
CDR3aa: CASSVLGRLTDTQYF
v_gene: TRBV9
d_gene: NA
abundance: NA
j_gene: TRBJ2-3

CDR3nt: TGTGCCACCAGCGCAGGGGTAACTAGCGGGGTTGACAATGAGCAGTTCTTC
CDR3aa: CATSAGVTSGVDNEQFF
v_gene: TRBV15
d_gene: TRBD2
abundance: once
j_gene: TRBJ2-1

CDR3nt: TGTGCCAGCAGCTTAGCGGGGACAGGGCTGCACTATGGCTACACCTTC
CDR3aa: CASSLAGTGLHYGYTF
v_gene: TRBV7-9
d_gene: TRBD1
abundance: NA
j_gene: TRBJ1-2

CDR3nt: TGCAGCGTTGAGGAAGGGAGGAGGGGCCCCTACGAGCAGTACTTC
CDR3aa: CSVEEGRRGPYEQYF
v_gene: TRBV29-1
d_gene: NA
abundance: NA
j_gene: TRBJ2-7

CDR3nt: TGTGCCAGCAGTCCAGGGACTCGGATTAGTACAGATACGCAGTATTTT
CDR3aa: CASSPGTRISTDTQYF
v_gene: TRBV28
d_gene: NA
abundance: NA
j_gene: TRBJ2-3

CDR3nt: TGTGCCTCACGAGGTTTGACTAGCGGGAGTGAAGATACGCAGTATTTT
CDR3aa: CASRGLTSGSEDTQYF
v_gene: TRBV7-3
d_gene: TRBD2
abundance: NA
j_gene: TRBJ2-3

CDR3nt: TGTGCCAGCAGTTTCCCTAGCGGGATCTACGAGCAGTACTTC
CDR3aa: CASSFPSGIYEQYF
v_gene: TRBV28
d_gene: TRBD2
abundance: once
j_gene: TRBJ2-7

CDR3nt: TGTGCCAGCAGCCCTGACGGCAATAACTATGGCTACACCTTC
CDR3aa: CASSPDGNNYGYTF
v_gene: TRBV6-5
d_gene: NA
abundance: NA
j_gene: TRBJ1-2

CDR3nt: TGCGCCAGCAGCTTGTTGGGATTCTATGGCTACACCTTC
CDR3aa: CASSLLGFYGYTF
v_gene: TRBV5-1
d_gene: NA
abundance: NA
j_gene: TRBJ1-2

CDR3nt: TGCGCCAGCAGTGTAGGAGTGATGTCCCGCGAGCAGTACTTC
CDR3aa: CASSVGVMSREQYF
v_gene: TRBV10-1
d_gene: NA
abundance: NA
j_gene: TRBJ2-7

CDR3nt: TGTGCCAGCAGTTTTGACAAGGGTGGCTACAATGAGCAGTTCTTC
CDR3aa: CASSFDKGGYNEQFF
v_gene: TRBV27
d_gene: NA
abundance: NA
j_gene: TRBJ2-1

CDR3nt: TGTGCCAGCAGTACCGACTTGGGCCAAGAGACCCAGTACTTC
CDR3aa: CASSTDLGQETQYF
v_gene: TRBV28
d_gene: NA
abundance: NA
j_gene: TRBJ2-5

CDR3nt: TGCGCCAGCAGTCGCGGAAGTGCTAGCACAGATACGCAGTATTTT
CDR3aa: CASSRGSASTDTQYF
v_gene: TRBV4-1
d_gene: NA
abundance: NA
j_gene: TRBJ2-3

CDR3nt: TGTGCCAGCTCAGACTTGGTAGATACGCAGTATTTT
CDR3aa: CASSDLVDTQYF
v_gene: TRBV18
d_gene: NA
abundance: NA
j_gene: TRBJ2-3

CDR3nt: TGCGCCAGCAGCTTGAAGCGGGAGGACTACGAGCAGTACTTC
CDR3aa: CASSLKREDYEQYF
v_gene: TRBV5-1
d_gene: TRBD2
abundance: NA
j_gene: TRBJ2-7

CDR3nt: TGTGCCAGCAAGTCGACTAGCGGCCTCCACAAAGCCCACGAGCAGTACTTC
CDR3aa: CASKSTSGLHKAHEQYF
v_gene: TRBV28
d_gene: TRBD2
abundance: NA
j_gene: TRBJ2-7

CDR3nt: TGCGCCAGCAGCCAACACCGACAGATACTGAACACCGGGGAGCTGTTTTTT
CDR3aa: CASSQHRQILNTGELFF
v_gene: TRBV4-1
d_gene: NA
abundance: NA
j_gene: TRBJ2-2

CDR3nt: TGTGCCACCGTAGGCATTTCGGGCACCGGGGAGCTGTTTTTT
CDR3aa: CATVGISGTGELFF
v_gene: TRBV6-5
d_gene: NA
abundance: NA
j_gene: TRBJ2-2

CDR3nt: TGTGCCACCAGCAGCACTATAGGAGGACTAGTATTCGCCGGGGAGCTGTTTTTT
CDR3aa: CATSSTIGGLVFAGELFF
v_gene: TRBV15
d_gene: TRBD2
abundance: NA
j_gene: TRBJ2-2

CDR3nt: TGCGCCAGCAGCCAAGGTTCTAGCGGGAGCTCCTACGAGCAGTACTTC
CDR3aa: CASSQGSSGSSYEQYF
v_gene: TRBV4-3
d_gene: TRBD2
abundance: NA
j_gene: TRBJ2-7

CDR3nt: TGCGCCAGCAGCTTATGGGGCCCGGGAGAGACCCAGTACTTC
CDR3aa: CASSLWGPGETQYF
v_gene: TRBV5-1
d_gene: NA
abundance: NA
j_gene: TRBJ2-5

CDR3nt: TGTGCCAGCAGCTTGGCCGGGGTCTCAATGAACACTGAAGCTTTCTTT
CDR3aa: CASSLAGVSMNTEAFF
v_gene: TRBV5-6
d_gene: NA
abundance: once
j_gene: TRBJ1-1

CDR3nt: TGTGCCTGGAGTGTACAAACTAACTATGGCTACACCTTC
CDR3aa: CAWSVQTNYGYTF
v_gene: TRBV30
d_gene: NA
abundance: NA
j_gene: TRBJ1-2

CDR3nt: TGTGCCTCTCGGGACTATGCGAACACCGGGGAGCTGTTTTTT
CDR3aa: CASRDYANTGELFF
v_gene: TRBV19
d_gene: TRBD2
abundance: NA
j_gene: TRBJ2-2